This TCR beta chain was observed in a study of blood T cell repertoires in COVID-19. Study in general: Sites in the United States, Italy and Spain provided acute and convalescent COVID-19 samples.

Two negative PCRs, clearance, or symptom resolution had been documented for recovered Cohort 3 donors. Trimming cost V 1 base and J 0 bases, with 6 bases left between them. Looked up from germline, CDR1 is SGHTA and CDR2 is FQGNSA. The CDR3 covers 14 residues. Original processing notes: Cell counts per sample came from amplifying reference gene primers. The data were produced by immunoSEQ multiplex PCR, yet TCRdb's version contains in-frame clones alone and is incomplete. V and J calls and clone size are copied from that table; D and trimming were computed from the DNA. The sample carries fewer than 250,000 clones, roughly 84% recorded once.

The specimen sequenced was PBMCs or T cells enriched from blood (not recorded which). This TCR was recovered from a woman aged 25-40 years who had recovered from COVID-19. The chain recombines TRBV7-2 with TRBJ1-1; weak D call: TRBD1 (5 bases). The CDR3 loop is CASSLEGMNTEAFF. The DNA of the CDR3 is TGTGCCAGCAGCTTAGAGGGGATGAACACTGAAGCTTTCTTT.